This T cell receptor beta chain is from a study of cytomegalovirus exposure and HLA in healthy donors. Study findings and constraints: As a later analysis revealed, most CMV-associated TCR beta chains appeared HLA-restricted. There were reportedly fewer N-insertions in an Asian-associated ancestry cluster than the roughly 700-donor mean, in a later analysis.

The CDR3 totals 14 residues. Looked up from germline, CDR1 is ENHRY and CDR2 is SYGVKD. V was clipped by 4 bases and J by 5 bases; unmatched bases: 3. Primers for the PCR totalled 60 Vbeta and 13 Jbeta. Measured with immunoSEQ multiplex PCR; TCRdb has only the in-frame clones, and not every one. The sample yields approximately 100,000 clones, around 85% seen once. A few counts support this clone. Its antigen remains unidentified. The receptor's source is a man in his forties in good health and CMV-seropositive. The sample consisted of PBMCs. The V and J genes are TRBV10-3 and TRBJ2-7, with 12 bases lining up with TRBD1. The CDR3 here is CAISGDRGRDEQYF. The DNA of the CDR3 is TGTGCCATCAGTGGGGACAGGGGGCGCGACGAGCAGTACTTC.